Listed here are 10 T cell receptor beta chains from one sample, sequenced in a study of cytomegalovirus exposure and HLA in healthy donors. Only in-frame clones appear in the TCRdb table, and some are missing; sequencing was by immunoSEQ multiplex PCR. The sample carries 110,000 to 150,000 clones, over 90% recorded once. Specimen: PBMCs. Every receptor here comes from a man aged 18-30 years in good health and CMV-seropositive.

In nucleotides, the CDR3 is TGTGCCAGCAATTACCAGGATTCCTACGAGCAGTACTTC. Its protein product is CASNYQDSYEQYF. The chain has TRBV6-1 and TRBJ2-7; D uncertain. This CDR3 has 13 amino acids. Germline values: CDR1 MNHNS, CDR2 SASEGT. Trimming took off 7 bases at V and 1 base at J, with 11 bases between the two ends.

The J gene is TRBJ1-2, the V gene TRBV28, with TRBD1 identical over 9 bases. The germline V gene encodes CDR1 MDHEN and CDR2 SYDVKM. V was pared by 5 bases and J by 5 bases, with 6 bases of the junction left unmatched. This CDR3 is 14 amino acids long. CDR3 coding DNA: TGTGCCAGCAGTGTACAGGGGGCGAAGTATGGCTACACCTTC. Residues: CASSVQGAKYGYTF.

The rearrangement uses TRBV7-3 and TRBJ2-3; a weak D match, TRBD1 (5 bases). This CDR3 comprises 17 residues. CDR1 SGHTA and CDR2 FQGTGA come from the germline V gene. Trimming cost V 1 base and J 0 bases, with 14 bases left between them. The CDR3 here is CASSLNPQGASTDTQYF. DNA for the CDR3: TGTGCCAGCAGCTTAAACCCGCAGGGTGCTAGCACAGATACGCAGTATTTT.

The rearrangement joins TRBV5-1 to TRBJ1-1; 8 nucleotides line up with TRBD1. Trimming took 4 bases from V and 4 from J; bases not matched to a gene: 6. The CDR3 extends over 14 amino acids. Germline V gene sequence: CDR1 SGHRS, CDR2 YFSETQ. CDR3 amino acids: CASSIQGGSTEAFF. For the CDR3, the DNA is TGCGCCAGCAGCATACAGGGGGGTAGCACTGAAGCTTTCTTT. Using reference TRBV5-1 and TRBJ1-1 for the parts outside the CDR3, the full variable domain is KAGVTQTPRYLIKTRGQQVTLSCSPISGHRSVSWYQQTPGQGLQFLFEYFSETQRNKGNFPGRFSGRQFSNSRSEMNVSTLELGDSALYLCASSIQGGSTEAFFGQGTRLTVV.

V is TRBV6-4 and J is TRBJ2-1, with TRBD2 matching over 9 bases. CDR3 size: 16 residues. The J segment lost 5 bases and the V segment lost 10 bases, leaving 15 bases of the junction unmatched. Germline CDR1 reads MRHNA; CDR2 reads SNTAGT. The CDR3 loop is CATANLAGGKNNEQFF. CDR3 coding DNA: TGTGCCACCGCAAATCTGGCGGGAGGGAAAAACAATGAGCAGTTCTTC.

By sample share, this clone is medium-sized. The rearrangement joins TRBV11-2 to TRBJ2-7; 8 positions match TRBD1. This CDR3 comprises 16 residues. V was pared by 0 bases and J by 3 bases, with 7 bases of the junction left unmatched. The germline V gene encodes CDR1 SGHAT and CDR2 FQNNGV. DNA for the CDR3: TGTGCCAGCAGCTTAGACCCAATCGGACAGGGCTACGAGCAGTACTTC. This translates into CASSLDPIGQGYEQYF.

This clone was counted many times. The chain uses TRBV2 and TRBJ2-1; 8 nucleotides align to TRBD2. V lost 6 bases to trimming and J lost 6 bases; unmatched junction nucleotides: 13. Germline CDR1 is SNHLY and CDR2 is FYNNEI. The CDR3 has 16 residues. This CDR3 reads CASSVLSGAPTNEQFF. The CDR3 DNA follows: TGTGCCAGCAGCGTCCTTAGCGGGGCCCCCACCAATGAGCAGTTCTTC.

The chain links TRBV13 to TRBJ2-4; no clear D gene. Trimming took 2 bases from V and 0 from J, leaving 8 bases between them. The length of the CDR3 is 15 residues. CDR1 is PRHDT, CDR2 FYEKMQ, per germline (reference sequence). CDR3 in amino acids: CASSLSRAAKNIQYF. The CDR3 DNA follows: TGTGCCAGCAGCTTAAGCCGAGCAGCCAAAAACATTCAGTACTTC.

This CDR3 is CASSPGRGAKNIQYF. As DNA, the CDR3 is TGTGCCAGCAGCCCCGGCCGGGGGGCCAAAAACATTCAGTACTTC. The J gene is TRBJ2-4, the V gene TRBV11-2; a weak D match, TRBD2 (6 bases). Germline V gives CDR1 SGHAT, CDR2 FQNNGV. The CDR3 sequence is 15 residues long. The V gene lost 5 bases and the J gene lost 1 base, with 12 bases spanning the gap. The complete variable domain, with remaining parts taken from reference TRBV11-2 and TRBJ2-4, reads EAGVAQSPRYKIIEKRQSVAFWCNPISGHATLYWYQQILGQGPKLLIQFQNNGVVDDSQLPKDRFSAERLKGVDSTLKIQPAKLEDSAVYLCASSPGRGAKNIQYFGAGTRLSVL.

This chain connects TRBV2 to TRBJ2-7, with D hard to call. V was clipped by 6 bases and J by 3 bases, with 18 bases between them. The CDR3 covers 15 residues. Germline assignment: CDR1 SNHLY and CDR2 FYNNEI. CDR3 bases: TGTGCCAGCAGCGATTGGAAGTCGGAGATCTACGAGCAGTACTTC. Its translation: CASSDWKSEIYEQYF.